This record covers a single T cell receptor beta chain. What this receptor recognizes is not known. Base qualities are not provided; no much larger clone lies one nucleotide away. The CDR3 has 12 amino acids, counting the end cysteine and phenylalanine. Only the CDR3 DNA stays, 36 bases, in frame from base 1. The germline V gene (reference sequence) yields GTSNPN for CDR1 and SVGIG for CDR2. Trimming takes 1 base off V and 7 bases off J; junction bases not matched to a gene: 2. Receptors were amplified or captured by the immunoSEQ multiplex PCR assay. The multiplex PCR relied on a mix of 60 forward primers for TCR Vbeta segments and 13 reverse primers for TCR Jbeta segments. The CDR3 region of rearranged TCR beta genes was amplified from genomic DNA with a multiplex PCR assay. Amplified TCR beta libraries were sequenced as 87-base-pair reads on the Illumina HiSeq System. The study's processing was this. In a later analysis, some 80 million unique TCR beta chains were counted across the approximately 620 repertoires, and about 10 million of these chains were shared by at least two donors. Raw reads were error-corrected and collapsed into unique sequences by a nearest-neighbor algorithm in which closely related sequences were merged to remove PCR and sequencing errors. CDR3 sequences were aligned to IMGT reference sequences to assign V, D and J gene segments. Each retained sequence needed at least a six-nucleotide match to both a V gene segment and a J gene segment. Rearrangements were classified as productive when the CDR3 lacked stop codons and remained in frame with V and J, and all other rearrangements were classified as non-productive. Following IMGT convention, CDR3 was defined as the stretch from the second conserved V-encoded cysteine up to the conserved J-encoded phenylalanine. Sequences without an unambiguous match to a single V gene segment were excluded from the earlier analysis of over 500 of the donors. In an earlier analysis of approximately 590 of the donors, V segments were called functional above 56.7% productive rearrangements and were called segregating when the between-donor standard deviation exceeded 5%. To diagnose cytomegalovirus status from the catalog of TCR beta chain sequences, a statistical classification framework was built. A later analysis assigned V and J genes by comparing TCR nucleotide sequences with IMGT/GENE-DB human TR gene sequences. The TCRdist pipeline was used in a later analysis to assign CDR3 sequences and most-parsimonious VDJ recombination scenarios. In a later analysis, each TCR beta chain was defined by its CDR3 amino acid sequence together with its V-gene family, and reads without a unique V-gene family were excluded. A later analysis removed 592 highly shared, low-generation-probability nucleotide sequences to deal with suspected cross-contamination and a sequencing artifact. In a later analysis, a clonal expansion index for each public chain was calculated from normalized within-repertoire ranks of inferred template counts. In a later analysis, generation probabilities were computed with a VDJ recombination model fitted to out-of-frame rearrangements, and the resulting probabilities were checked against IGoR. Hypergeometric tests were used in a later analysis to score TCR-TCR, TCR-HLA and TCR-CMV co-occurrence, with a repertoire-size bias correction applied to the TCR pairs. A later analysis estimated false discovery rates by permuting HLA or CMV assignments 20 times. A later analysis grouped co-occurring TCRs with DBSCAN, adding TCRdist sequence similarity when clustering within HLA-allele-positive subsets. For co-occurrence clustering, repertoires with fewer than 30,000 or more than 120,000 public chains were excluded, along with roughly 5 repertoires with anomalous nucleotide sharing. TCRdb took over this immuneACCESS table, retaining in-frame rearrangements with V and J assigned. Such tables are incomplete; in checked studies, under half of the missing clones stem from an unresolved V gene, and the remainder is unexplained. The V and J calls and clone size were taken over from that table, and D and trimming were inferred from the DNA. A total of about 150,000 clones appear in this sample, roughly three quarters of them only once. The biggest ten clones account for about 3.7% of the sample.

The sample comes from a study of cytomegalovirus exposure and HLA in healthy donors (dated 2017 in TCRdb). Background for the entire study: An earlier analysis of approximately 640 of the donors reported 250 to 350 Gb of sequence data and 100 million to 130 million unique TCR beta sequences from about 180 million T cells. An early release covering just under 650 HLA-typed donors comprised about 290 gigabases of sequencing data and approximately 80 million unique TCR sequences. Of the roughly 400 genotyped donors, approximately 83% fell in the genetic ancestry cluster associated with self-reported Caucasian donors. The aim of the study was to test whether cataloging public T cell receptors could identify signatures of past pathogen exposure. The T cell repertoires of 666 subjects were profiled by immunosequencing and related to cytomegalovirus serostatus. In addition to the first cohort of roughly 670 subjects, a separate validation cohort of 120 different subjects was used. To predict cytomegalovirus infection status, the study combined high-throughput TCR immunosequencing, statistical association of individual TCRs with disease status, and machine learning. To study patterns of TCR occurrence, a later analysis re-analyzed previously published TCR beta repertoires from more than 550 donors and added high-resolution HLA genotyping. Rather than using new phenotypic data, the later analysis identified candidate immune exposures from TCR beta sequences and from how often those sequences occurred across donors. In an earlier analysis of more than 550 of the donors, high-throughput TCR beta sequencing was used to judge whether each TCR beta V gene segment behaved as functional or pseudogenic. Donor age, sex, ethnicity and CMV serostatus were collected together with the repertoire data. Genome-wide SNP genotypes for about three fifths of the roughly 700 donors were used in a later genetic analysis, which treated that subset as a discovery cohort. Every repertoire in the discovery cohort had been generated on one and the same sequencing platform. HLA typing covered class I and class II loci at four-digit resolution. The number of donors typed differed by locus, with roughly 629-640 for A, B, C, DRB1 and DQB1, over 500 for DQA1, 600 to 610 for DPA1, and roughly 450 for DPB1. About five DR-DQ haplotypes were treated as single units for association and clustering because of strong linkage in the cohort. Across some 400 genotyped donors of the cohort, an average of about 240,000 unique TCR beta nucleotide sequences per donor were sequenced, and approximately 17% of those sequences were non-productive. Overall study outcomes, separate from this receptor: Correlated functional status among segregating V segments might be attributable to linkage disequilibrium, but an unknown experimental factor could not be ruled out. Broadly in line with IMGT annotations, most TCR beta V segments showed up in productive rearrangements about 87% or about 30% of the time in an earlier analysis of approximately 600 of the donors. It was suggested by the authors that the approach could potentially be generalized to other disease states and immunological phenotypes. A total of about 180 TCR beta chains were listed by the study as associated with cytomegalovirus. A further reported finding was that TCR beta sequences accurately predicted the HLA-A and HLA-B alleles for most subjects in the first cohort. Because HLA typing was unavailable for some donors at each locus, only the typed subset was used in association tests. In a later analysis, the rate of TCR association differed among HLA loci, with DRB1 alleles having the most associated TCRs and HLA-C alleles having the fewest. In vitro tests confirmed that three of the cytomegalovirus-associated TCR beta chains recognize cytomegalovirus antigens. Several of the top co-occurrence clusters appeared to be linked to parvovirus B19, influenza, CMV and Epstein-Barr virus, according to a later analysis. Compared with the roughly 700-donor mean, donors in an Asian-associated ancestry cluster had fewer N-insertions in productive TCRs, according to a later genetic analysis. In a later analysis, HLA-associated TCR beta chains showed more clonal expansion and lower generation probabilities than non-associated chains that were equally common. The only immune exposure information available for the cohort was CMV serostatus. A later analysis found that most CMV-associated TCR beta chains appeared HLA-restricted, with HLA associations seemingly driven largely by CMV exposure. Assigning TCR associations to individual alleles was difficult when HLA alleles, especially DR and DQ, strongly co-occurred. In this cohort, only TCR beta chains were sequenced, and detectable features were limited by the absence of alpha or paired-chain data. A cluster of highly shared sequence variants was judged likely to represent a technical artifact of the sequencing pipeline. Because the 87-base-pair reads could not distinguish some IMGT-functional V segments, including TRBV6-2 and TRBV6-3, those segments were excluded. A later genetic analysis associated a missense DCLRE1C variant with V-gene and J-gene trimming of TCR beta chains, and an independent cohort replicated the association. In a later analysis, some 18,000 TCR beta sequences were associated with specific HLA alleles at a false discovery rate of 0.05. The classifier was reported to diagnose cytomegalovirus status with high specificity and sensitivity in both the original and validation cohorts. Because counts were too low, approximately 15 rarely observed V segments, including chromosome 9 orphons, were excluded from the earlier analysis of roughly 580 of the donors. Most TCR sequences were observed very rarely across donors, whereas some public TCRs were present in many individuals. The presence/absence analyses assumed that sequencing depth was roughly uniform across donors, and that assumption may not be true.

The cohort was made up of 666 healthy bone marrow donors. Cohort members were all nominally healthy when sampled, although unrecorded immune exposures were likely present. Of the 666 cohort members, about 280 had positive CMV serostatus and 350 to 450 had negative CMV serostatus, and CMV serostatus was not recorded for the donor. A peripheral blood sample was collected from each donor, and TCR beta sequencing was performed on peripheral blood mononuclear cells. The Qiagen DNeasy Blood Extraction Kit was used to extract genomic DNA from the blood cell samples. The TCR sequence derives from a human donor in good health. The material sequenced was PBMCs. The sequence is built from TRBV30 and TRBJ1-1, with 8 bases in between that match TRBD1. The DNA reads as follows: TGTGCCTGGAGTGGGACAGGGTATGAAGCTTTCTTT. Protein translation: CAWSGTGYEAFF.